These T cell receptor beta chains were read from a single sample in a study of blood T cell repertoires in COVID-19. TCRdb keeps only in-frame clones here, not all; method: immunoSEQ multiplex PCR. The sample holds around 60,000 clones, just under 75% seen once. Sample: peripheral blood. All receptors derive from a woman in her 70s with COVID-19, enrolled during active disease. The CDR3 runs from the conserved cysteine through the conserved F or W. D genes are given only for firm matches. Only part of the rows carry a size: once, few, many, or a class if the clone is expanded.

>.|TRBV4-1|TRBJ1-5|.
CASSQDLLAPLHQPQHF
TGCGCCAGCAGCCAAGATCTGTTGGCCCCTCTCCATCAGCCCCAGCATTTT
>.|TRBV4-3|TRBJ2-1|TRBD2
CASSPGTTYNEQFF
TGCGCCAGCAGCCCCGGGACTACTTACAATGAGCAGTTCTTC
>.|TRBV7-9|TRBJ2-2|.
CASSFRADGNTGELFF
TGTGCCAGCAGCTTCAGAGCGGACGGGAACACCGGGGAGCTGTTTTTT
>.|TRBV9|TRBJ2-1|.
CASSAPIGNTYNEQFF
TGTGCCAGCAGCGCCCCGATCGGGAACACCTACAATGAGCAGTTCTTC
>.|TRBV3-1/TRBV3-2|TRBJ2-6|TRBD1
CASSRQGAGANVLTF
TGTGCCAGCAGCCGACAGGGGGCTGGGGCCAACGTCCTGACTTTC
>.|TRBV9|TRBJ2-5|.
CASSVGAGMVETQYF
TGTGCCAGCAGCGTAGGCGCAGGGATGGTAGAGACCCAGTACTTC
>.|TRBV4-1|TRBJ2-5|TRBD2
CASSQDLRLAGGQTQYF
TGCGCCAGCAGCCAAGATTTGAGGCTAGCGGGGGGGCAGACCCAGTACTTC
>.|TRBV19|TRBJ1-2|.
CASSILGPQGISVGYGYTF
TGTGCCAGTAGTATCTTAGGCCCCCAGGGGATTTCTGTCGGCTATGGCTACACCTTC
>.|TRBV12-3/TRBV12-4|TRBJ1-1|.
CASLYGRGTEAFF
TGTGCCAGCCTCTACGGGCGGGGCACTGAAGCTTTCTTT
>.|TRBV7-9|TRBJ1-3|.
CASSFGGEIRNTIYF
TGTGCCAGCAGCTTTGGGGGGGAGATTCGGAACACCATATATTTT
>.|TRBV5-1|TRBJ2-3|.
CASSLAGYDTQYF
TGCGCCAGCAGCTTGGCGGGATACGATACGCAGTATTTT
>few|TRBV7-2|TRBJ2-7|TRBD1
CASSLDNRGSEQYF
TGTGCCAGCAGCTTAGATAACAGGGGTAGCGAGCAGTACTTC
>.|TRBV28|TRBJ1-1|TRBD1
CAGGQGALNTEAFF
TGTGCGGGAGGACAGGGGGCCTTGAACACTGAAGCTTTCTTT
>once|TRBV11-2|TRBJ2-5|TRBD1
CASSLGTGWGTQYF
TGTGCCAGCAGCTTAGGGACAGGATGGGGGACCCAGTACTTC
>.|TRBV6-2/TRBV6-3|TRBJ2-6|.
CASSRWPGASGANVLTF
TGTGCCAGCAGTAGATGGCCAGGGGCTTCTGGGGCCAACGTCCTGACTTTC
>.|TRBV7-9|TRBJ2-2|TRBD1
CASSPKTGSTGELFF
TGTGCCAGCAGCCCTAAGACAGGGAGCACCGGGGAGCTGTTTTTT
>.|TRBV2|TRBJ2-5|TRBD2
CASSKWGGRQQETQYF
TGTGCCAGCAGTAAATGGGGCGGGAGGCAACAAGAGACCCAGTACTTC
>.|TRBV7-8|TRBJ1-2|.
CASSPGRNYGYTF
TGTGCCAGCAGCCCAGGGCGGAACTATGGCTACACCTTC
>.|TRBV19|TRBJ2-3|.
CASSIQGVDTQYF
TGTGCCAGTAGTATCCAGGGTGTGGATACGCAGTATTTT
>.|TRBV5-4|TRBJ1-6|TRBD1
CASSFGQGGSYNSPLHF
TGTGCCAGCAGCTTTGGACAGGGTGGATCCTATAATTCACCCCTCCACTTT
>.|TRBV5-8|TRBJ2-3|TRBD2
CASSFGGGAVDTQYF
TGTGCCAGCAGCTTCGGCGGGGGGGCCGTAGATACGCAGTATTTT
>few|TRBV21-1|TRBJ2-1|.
CASSSLLLYNEQFF
TGTGCCAGCAGCAGCCTGCTACTCTACAATGAGCAGTTCTTC
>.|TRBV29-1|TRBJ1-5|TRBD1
CSVARAGGESNQPQHF
TGCAGCGTTGCCCGGGCAGGGGGCGAGAGCAATCAGCCCCAGCATTTT
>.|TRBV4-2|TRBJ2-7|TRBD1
CASSRDSSYEQYF
TGTGCCAGCAGCAGGGACAGCTCCTACGAGCAGTACTTC
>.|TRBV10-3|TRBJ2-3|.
CAISSPLKRTNTDTQYF
TGTGCCATCAGTAGCCCTCTGAAGCGGACGAACACAGATACGCAGTATTTT
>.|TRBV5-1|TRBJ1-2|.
CASSLDGSGYGYTF
TGCGCCAGCAGCTTGGATGGCAGTGGTTATGGCTACACCTTC
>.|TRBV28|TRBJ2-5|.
CASSSSQTGQETQYF
TGTGCCAGCAGTTCATCCCAGACAGGACAAGAGACCCAGTACTTC
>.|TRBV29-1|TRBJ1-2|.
CSVEVGGGGGYTF
TGCAGCGTTGAAGTCGGGGGGGGCGGCGGCTACACCTTC
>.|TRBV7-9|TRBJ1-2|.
CASSPTVIYGYTF
TGTGCCAGCAGCCCAACAGTCATCTATGGCTACACCTTC
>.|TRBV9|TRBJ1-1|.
CASSVNGITEAFF
TGTGCCAGCAGCGTAAACGGGATAACTGAAGCTTTCTTT
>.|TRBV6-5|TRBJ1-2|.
CASRTGGASYGYTF
TGTGCCAGCAGGACGGGGGGGGCCTCCTATGGCTACACCTTC
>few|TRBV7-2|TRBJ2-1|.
CASSSQSYNEQFF
TGTGCCAGCAGCTCCCAGTCTTACAATGAGCAGTTCTTC
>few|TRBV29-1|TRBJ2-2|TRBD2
CSVRGLAGRTGELFF
TGCAGCGTCCGCGGACTAGCGGGTCGGACCGGGGAGCTGTTTTTT
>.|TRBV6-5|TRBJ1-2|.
CASSPSVGGYGYTF
TGTGCCAGCAGTCCCTCGGTAGGGGGCTATGGCTACACCTTC
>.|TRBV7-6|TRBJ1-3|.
CASSPQGRVPGNTIYF
TGTGCCAGCAGTCCCCAGGGCAGGGTCCCTGGAAACACCATATATTTT
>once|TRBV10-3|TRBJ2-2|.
CAISERPSQGGELFF
TGTGCCATCAGTGAGCGGCCCAGTCAGGGCGGGGAGCTGTTTTTT
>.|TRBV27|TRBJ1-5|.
CASSFQSNQPQHF
TGTGCCAGCAGTTTTCAGAGCAATCAGCCCCAGCATTTT
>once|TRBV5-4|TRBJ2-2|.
CASSTGRQGNTGELFF
TGTGCCAGCAGCACCGGACGTCAGGGAAACACCGGGGAGCTGTTTTTT
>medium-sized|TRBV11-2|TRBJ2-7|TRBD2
CASSWGGYEQYF
TGTGCCAGCAGCTGGGGGGGGTACGAGCAGTACTTC
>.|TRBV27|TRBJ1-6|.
CASSLRDSPLHF
TGTGCCAGCAGTCTACGAGATTCACCCCTCCACTTT
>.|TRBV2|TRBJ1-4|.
CASSGTPGGSNEKLFF
TGTGCCAGCAGTGGTACCCCGGGGGGTTCTAATGAAAAACTGTTTTTT
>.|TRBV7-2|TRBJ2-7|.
CASSREPSFRSYEQYF
TGTGCCAGCAGCCGGGAGCCGTCTTTTCGCTCCTACGAGCAGTACTTC
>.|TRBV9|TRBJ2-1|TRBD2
CASSVVAGGDRWNEQFF
TGTGCCAGCAGCGTAGTTGCGGGAGGGGACCGCTGGAATGAGCAGTTCTTC
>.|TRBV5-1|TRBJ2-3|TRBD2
CASSSDGGATDTQYF
TGCGCCAGCAGCTCGGACGGGGGGGCAACAGATACGCAGTATTTT
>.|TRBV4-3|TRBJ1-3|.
CASSLHDPRSRVGNTIYF
TGCGCCAGCAGCCTCCATGATCCAAGGTCCAGGGTCGGTAACACCATATATTTT
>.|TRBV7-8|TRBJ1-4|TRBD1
CASSGRDRAYEKLFF
TGTGCCAGCAGCGGCCGGGACAGGGCTTATGAAAAACTGTTTTTT
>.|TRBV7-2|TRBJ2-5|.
CASSAQGGETQYF
TGTGCCAGCAGCGCGCAGGGGGGAGAGACCCAGTACTTC
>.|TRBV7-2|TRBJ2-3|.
CASSNTGTGTQYF
TGTGCCAGCAGCAATACAGGGACGGGTACGCAGTATTTT
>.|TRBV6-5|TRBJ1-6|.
CASRRTGLPTTPLHF
TGTGCCAGCAGACGCACGGGTCTTCCCACCACACCCCTCCACTTT
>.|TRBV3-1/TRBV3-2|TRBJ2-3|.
CASLSGYTQYF
TGTGCCAGCTTGTCGGGGTATACGCAGTATTTT
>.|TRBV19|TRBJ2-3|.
CASSIKGGGTQYF
TGTGCCAGTAGTATTAAAGGCGGTGGTACGCAGTATTTT
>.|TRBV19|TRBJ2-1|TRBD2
CASSMVAGGYNEQFF
TGTGCCAGTAGTATGGTCGCGGGGGGCTACAATGAGCAGTTCTTC
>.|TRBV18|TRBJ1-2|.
CASSQAGATTKGYTF
TGTGCCAGCTCGCAGGCAGGCGCGACCACGAAAGGCTACACCTTC
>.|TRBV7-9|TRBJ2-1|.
CASSLGSSSYNEQFF
TGTGCCAGCAGCTTGGGCAGTAGCTCCTACAATGAGCAGTTCTTC
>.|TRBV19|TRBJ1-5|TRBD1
CASRQTGVQPQHF
TGTGCCAGTAGGCAGACAGGGGTACAGCCCCAGCATTTT
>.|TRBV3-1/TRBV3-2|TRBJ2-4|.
CASSQDQGNIQYF
TGTGCCAGCAGCCAAGATCAGGGAAACATTCAGTACTTC
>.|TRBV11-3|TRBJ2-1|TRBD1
CASSLDRRTGRNEQFF
TGTGCCAGCAGCTTAGATCGACGGACAGGACGCAATGAGCAGTTCTTC